Following are 10 T cell receptor beta chains from one sample sequenced in a study of cytomegalovirus exposure and HLA in healthy donors. 60 Vbeta and 13 Jbeta primers were used in PCR. Some clones are missing from TCRdb's copy, which holds only in-frame ones; the method was immunoSEQ multiplex PCR. The table has around 180,000 clones, roughly 71% seen once; the top ten hold more than 1.3%. The sample taken for sequencing was PBMCs. The receptor source for this set is a girl aged 10-17 years in good health and CMV-seronegative.

This clone was detected once. This rearrangement joins TRBV7-9 to TRBJ2-7; 7 positions match TRBD1. The germline gives CDR1 SEHNR, CDR2 FQNEAQ (reference sequence). This CDR3 is 14 amino acids long. V lost 5 bases and J lost 10; bases outside the gene matches: 14. In nucleotides, the CDR3 is TGTGCCAGCAGCGGCCCCGACAGGGCCTTGTCCCAGTACTTC. The encoded protein is CASSGPDRALSQYF.

In this sample, this clone turned up a few times. The V gene is TRBV14, the J gene TRBJ2-7; D not resolved. CDR3 size: 15 residues. The germline gives CDR1 SGHDN, CDR2 FVKESK. Trimming left V 4 bases short and J 6 bases short, with 19 bases between. The CDR3 here is CASSPLRVLIGEQYF. The CDR3 bases are TGTGCCAGCAGCCCCCTCCGGGTACTAATCGGCGAGCAGTACTTC.

The V and J genes are TRBV7-6 and TRBJ2-1; a possible D gene is TRBD2 (6 bases). The CDR3 is made up of 15 amino acids. Looked up from germline, CDR1 is SGHVS and CDR2 is FNYEAQ. V lost 1 base and J 0 bases, leaving 7 bases between the germline ends. For the CDR3, the DNA is TGTGCCAGCAGCTTAGAGACTAGCTCCTACAATGAGCAGTTCTTC. Its protein is CASSLETSSYNEQFF.

The V call is TRBV7-8, the J call TRBJ2-7, with D possibly TRBD1 on 6 matching bases. The germline CDR1 and CDR2 sequences are SGHVS and FQNEAQ. This CDR3 contains 17 residues. V gave up 0 bases and J gave up 6 bases, with 21 bases separating them. In DNA form, the CDR3 reads TGTGCCAGCAGCTTAGCGCTATTCAGGGACAAATCTCGCGAGCAGTACTTC. Its protein is CASSLALFRDKSREQYF.

This chain connects TRBV19 to TRBJ1-6; the D is unclear. Germline V gene sequence: CDR1 LNHDA, CDR2 SQIVND (reference sequence). V was cut by 5 bases and J by 9 bases, with 8 bases left in between. The CDR3 runs to 12 residues. CDR3 in DNA: TGTGCCAGTAGTGGAGTCAGTTCACCCCTCCACTTT. It translates to CASSGVSSPLHF. Full variable domain (missing parts from reference TRBV19 and TRBJ1-6): DGGITQSPKYLFRKEGQNVTLSCEQNLNHDAMYWYRQDPGQGLRLIYYSQIVNDFQKGDIAEGYSVSREKKESFPLTVTSAQKNPTAFYLCASSGVSSPLHFGNGTRLTVT.

The rearrangement joins TRBV6-5 to TRBJ2-1, with a possible D match to TRBD2 (5 bases). The germline V and J ends were trimmed by 7 bases and 4 bases, with 14 bases remaining between them. Germline assignment: CDR1 MNHEY and CDR2 SVGAGI. The CDR3 covers 14 residues. CDR3 in DNA: TGTGCCAGCACCCCCATCGGGGAATACAATGAGCAGTTCTTC. Its translation is CASTPIGEYNEQFF.

The chain combines TRBV7-9 with TRBJ2-3; the match to TRBD2 covers 9 bases. CDR1 and CDR2 (germline): SEHNR, FQNEAQ (reference sequence). The CDR3 contains 17 residues. V trimming: 1 base; J trimming: 5 bases; junction bases outside the gene matches: 10. DNA of the CDR3: TGTGCCAGCAGCTTAGGGGAGCGGGGGGCCCTGGGAGATACGCAGTATTTT. As protein: CASSLGERGALGDTQYF.

This clone showed up just a few times. The chain is built from TRBV18 and TRBJ2-2, with D possibly matching TRBD1 (5 bases). Germline assignment: CDR1 KGHSH and CDR2 LQKENI. V dropped 0 bases and J dropped 3 bases, with 8 bases sitting between them. CDR3 size: 15 residues. The CDR3 reads CASSPPQGYTGELFF. The CDR3 coding sequence is TGTGCCAGCTCACCACCCCAGGGTTACACCGGGGAGCTGTTTTTT.

The genes are TRBV27 and TRBJ2-7, with 7 bases lining up with TRBD1. The CDR3 contains 13 residues. V lost 9 bases and J lost 3; bases outside the gene matches: 8. Germline V gives CDR1 MNHEY, CDR2 SMNVEV (reference sequence). CDR3: CARRTGQLYEQYF. DNA for the CDR3: TGTGCCAGAAGAACGGGACAGCTCTACGAGCAGTACTTC.

The chain recombines TRBV7-3 with TRBJ1-1; D is perhaps TRBD1 (5 bases). CDR3 length: 12 residues. The germline V and J ends were trimmed by 5 bases and 8 bases, with 12 bases remaining between them. Germline V gene data show CDR1 as SGHTA and CDR2 as FQGTGA. The CDR3 DNA reads TGTGCCAGCAGCACCCCGAAGGGGGAAGCTTTCTTT. Its protein product is CASSTPKGEAFF.